The 13 T cell receptor beta chains listed next were all sequenced from one sample in a study of identical twins. TCRdb re-analysed the 5' RACE reads in MiXCR, keeping a single row per CDR3 protein. This table holds fewer than 550,000 distinct CDR3 sequences, 13% to 15% found once. The sample was also linked to a second study, of yellow fever vaccine responses in identical twins.

The sample comprised CD4+ T cells sorted from blood. These receptors were collected from a woman aged 18-29 years in good health.

The chain couples TRBV12-3 or TRBV12-4 to TRBJ2-1; perhaps TRBD1 as D (5 bases). This CDR3 region has 15 residues. The V and J ends lost 7 bases and 4 bases respectively, with 17 bases between them. Here the CDR3 DNA reads TGTGCCAGCAAAGAAGGTCGACAGATATACAATGAGCAGTTCTTC. The encoded protein is CASKEGRQIYNEQFF.

This clonotype was recorded a few times. CDR3 nucleotide sequence: TGCAGTGCTATTACCGCTAGCGGGGTCACCGGGGAGCTGTTTTTT. Protein sequence: CSAITASGVTGELFF. The V gene is TRBV20-1, the J gene TRBJ2-2; 9 positions match TRBD2. CDR3 length: 15 amino acids. Germline lookup yields CDR1 DFQATT and CDR2 SNEGSKA (reference sequence). After removal of 4 bases from V and 4 bases from J, the junction contained 7 bases not matched to a gene.

V gene TRBV18 combines with J gene TRBJ2-1, with a weak D call TRBD2 (6 bases). Germline V gene sequence: CDR1 KGHSH, CDR2 LQKENI. Trimming removed 6 bases from V and 3 bases from J, with 15 bases in between. This CDR3 has 15 amino acids. The CDR3 loop reads CASSLSGDLYNEQFF. Here the CDR3 DNA reads TGTGCCAGCTCTTTGTCGGGAGACCTCTACAATGAGCAGTTCTTC.

This clonotype was recorded many times. This rearrangement joins TRBV12-3 or TRBV12-4 to TRBJ2-1; TRBD1 might be the D (5 bases). This CDR3 has 14 amino acids. Deletions cut 1 base from V and 5 bases from J, with 9 bases between. CDR3: CASSLGDRHNEQFF. For the CDR3, the DNA is TGTGCCAGCAGTTTAGGAGACAGACACAATGAGCAGTTCTTC.

This clonotype was detected only a few times. The gene calls are TRBV20-1 and TRBJ2-5; TRBD1 matches at 8 bases. Germline trimming cut 1 base from V and 2 bases from J; bases unmatched to any gene: 6. CDR3 length equals 15 residues. CDR1 DFQATT and CDR2 SNEGSKA come from the germline V gene (reference sequence). In DNA, the CDR3 is TGCAGTGCTAGAGCCGCCGACAGGGGACAAGAGACCCAGTACTTC. This gives the protein CSARAADRGQETQYF.

This chain uses TRBV20-1 with TRBJ2-5; the D is unclear. CDR1 is DFQATT, CDR2 SNEGSKA, per germline (reference sequence). The V and J ends lost 4 bases and 2 bases respectively, with 11 bases between them. CDR3 length: 13 amino acids. CDR3 protein: CSAKHRIQETQYF. In DNA form, the CDR3 reads TGCAGTGCTAAGCACAGAATTCAAGAGACCCAGTACTTC.

The V call is TRBV12-3 or TRBV12-4, the J call TRBJ2-1; TRBD2 aligns across 9 bases. There are 18 residues in the CDR3. V trimming: 7 bases; J trimming: 2 bases; junction bases outside the gene matches: 15. In nucleotides, the CDR3 is TGTGCCAGCACCCCGGGAGTAGCGGGAGACACCGCCTACAATGAGCAGTTCTTC. This encodes CASTPGVAGDTAYNEQFF.

This clonotype came up a few times. The J gene is TRBJ2-7, the V gene TRBV7-2; 11 bases are a match to TRBD1. CDR3 size: 16 residues. V shed 8 bases, J shed 3 bases, and the junction held 12 bases outside the gene matches. The V gene's germline CDR1 is SGHTA and CDR2 FQGNSA. In DNA form, the CDR3 reads TGTGCCAGCGGACGAGCTGGGACAGGGGGAGTCTACGAGCAGTACGTC. It codes for CASGRAGTGGVYEQYV.

This clonotype turned up a few times. The V gene is TRBV6-2 or TRBV6-3, the J gene TRBJ2-5, with D possibly matching TRBD2 (5 bases). This CDR3 region has 15 residues. Germline V gene lookup returns CDR1 MNHEY and CDR2 SVGEGT. Trimming took off 6 bases at V and 0 bases at J, with 14 bases between the two ends. The chain's CDR3 is CASRGAASYQETQYF. CDR3 DNA sequence: TGTGCCAGCAGGGGAGCGGCGTCGTACCAAGAGACCCAGTACTTC.

The chain combines TRBV29-1 with TRBJ2-7; 8 bases match TRBD2. The J segment lost 6 bases and the V segment lost 4 bases, leaving 8 bases of the junction unmatched. CDR1 is SQVTM and CDR2 is ANQGSEA in the germline V gene. The CDR3 covers 13 residues. The CDR3 is CSVARGGSGEQYF. In DNA form, the CDR3 reads TGCAGCGTTGCCCGCGGGGGGTCGGGCGAGCAGTACTTC.

The chain links TRBV6-1 to TRBJ2-1, with D uncertain. Looked up from germline, CDR1 is MNHNS and CDR2 is SASEGT. V lost 8 bases and J 6 bases, leaving 14 bases between the germline ends. The CDR3 is made up of 13 amino acids. Written as DNA, the CDR3 is TGTGCCAGCGGGCCGACGGCCTCCAATGAGCAGTTCTTC. It encodes CASGPTASNEQFF.

This clonotype has just a few counts. The chain couples TRBV20-1 to TRBJ2-3; D is unclear. The CDR3 totals 14 residues. Trimming took off 3 bases at V and 3 bases at J, with 13 bases between the two ends. The germline V gene has CDR1 DFQATT and CDR2 SNEGSKA (reference sequence). CDR3 DNA: TGCAGTGCTAGCGATCAGTCCCGTACAGATACGCAGTATTTT. Amino acid sequence: CSASDQSRTDTQYF.

The table lists this clonotype with many counts. In DNA, the CDR3 is TGTGCCAGCAGAGGAGAAACCTACGAGCAGTACTTC. It is translated as CASRGETYEQYF. This chain joins TRBV6-2 or TRBV6-3 and TRBJ2-7; no definite D call. This CDR3 has 12 residues. Germline V gene data show CDR1 as MNHEY and CDR2 as SVGEGT. V was shortened by 6 bases and J by 2 bases, with 8 bases between the two germline ends.